Here is one T cell receptor beta chain with its context. Its antigen is undetermined. The data were taken from a study of T cell repertoires in cytomegalovirus infection. On the study more broadly: Both a matching HLA type and CMV infection were indicated by public TCR beta signatures.

The V gene lost 3 bases and the J gene lost 2 bases, with 11 bases spanning the gap. Germline V CDR1 and CDR2: SGHTA, FQGNSA. The CDR3 sequence is 15 residues long. One entry per CDR3 protein, called by TCRdb with MiXCR from the reads. The data contain approximately 250,000 distinct CDR3 sequences, roughly 6.5% of them singletons. Overall study findings and caveats: There were carriers of CMV plus the relevant HLA, and cumulative public TCR beta family frequency identified them. Clonotypes of TCR beta that were HLA-C-restricted and CMV-specific dominated the ex vivo response.

The sequencing input was PBMCs. This sequence joins TRBV7-2 and TRBJ1-5; D is ambiguous. This TCR was sampled from a human donor in good health (CMV status not recorded). Some clones in this sample may be carry-over from other donors' samples. CDR3 in DNA: TGTGCCAGCAGCTTCGGGATTACGGGCAATCAGCCCCAGCATTTT. It codes for CASSFGITGNQPQHF.